This passage covers 28 T cell receptor beta chains from one sample sequenced in a study of control samples from healthy donors and cancer patients. Using immunoSEQ multiplex PCR, the repertoire was profiled, and TCRdb retains in-frame clones only, with some absent. The sample records 95,000 to 110,000 clones, roughly 90% being singletons. Sample: PBMCs. The receptor set was obtained from a man aged 60 to 69 with lung cancer.

The chain employs TRBV7-9 and TRBJ1-2; D is unclear. Trimming took off 10 bases at V and 7 bases at J, with 22 bases between the two ends. CDR1 and CDR2 (germline): SEHNR, FQNEAQ (reference sequence). CDR3 length equals 14 residues. Written as DNA, the CDR3 is TGTGCCACCGACATTAAGATAGGGCTAATTGGCTACACCTTC. Protein product: CATDIKIGLIGYTF.

This rearrangement joins TRBV7-9 to TRBJ1-1, with D tentatively TRBD1 (5 bases). The germline gives CDR1 SEHNR, CDR2 FQNEAQ (reference sequence). V shed 7 bases and J shed 0 bases, with 15 bases lying between them. The CDR3 is made up of 15 amino acids. The CDR3 is CASNTGQGMNTEAFF. DNA for the CDR3: TGTGCCAGCAACACGGGGCAGGGAATGAACACTGAAGCTTTCTTT.

This sequence joins TRBV7-2 and TRBJ1-2, with 9 bases aligning to TRBD1. Germline values: CDR1 SGHTA, CDR2 FQGNSA. CDR3 length: 13 amino acids. Trimming at V came to 5 bases and at J to 4 bases, leaving 2 bases not matched to a gene. The CDR3 sequence is CASSVTGGYGYTF. Written as DNA, the CDR3 is TGTGCCAGCAGCGTGACAGGGGGCTATGGCTACACCTTC.

This chain connects TRBV6-5 to TRBJ1-1, with 8 bases lining up with TRBD1. CDR3 size: 15 residues. Trimming cost V 7 bases and J 4 bases; bases outside gene matches: 11. Per the germline V gene, CDR1 is MNHEY and CDR2 is SVGAGI. As DNA, the CDR3 is TGTGCCAGCACGAGGACAGGGTCGTCGGTCACTGAAGCTTTCTTT. Its protein product is CASTRTGSSVTEAFF.

This CDR3 reads CASSPLGGGVHEQFF. CDR3 coding DNA: TGTGCCAGCAGCCCATTGGGGGGGGGCGTACATGAGCAGTTCTTC. The V gene is TRBV3-1 (or the pseudogene TRBV3-2), the J gene TRBJ2-1, with D perhaps matching TRBD2 (7 bases). CDR3 length: 15 residues. The V gene's germline CDR1 is LGHDT and CDR2 YNNKEL (reference sequence). V shed 4 bases and J shed 8 bases, with 18 bases lying between them.

The chain links TRBV27 to TRBJ1-1; D is undetermined. The CDR3 contains 13 residues. Trimming pared 8 bases from V and 7 bases from J, leaving 17 bases between. Per the germline V gene, CDR1 is MNHEY and CDR2 is SMNVEV (reference sequence). The CDR3 DNA follows: TGTGCCAGCGACCGCCCGGGCCGAAGTGAAGCTTTCTTT. Amino acids: CASDRPGRSEAFF.

The chain carries TRBV5-6 and TRBJ1-2; the D is unclear. CDR3 size: 14 residues. Germline lookup yields CDR1 SGHDT and CDR2 YYEEEE. Deletions cut 5 bases from V and 6 bases from J, with 17 bases between. CDR3 DNA: TGTGCCAGCAGGGTTCTAGAGGGTGTAGATGGCTACACCTTC. Translation gives CASRVLEGVDGYTF.

This chain joins TRBV5-5 and TRBJ2-6, with D possibly TRBD1 on 5 matching bases. Trimming cost V 4 bases and J 2 bases, with 16 bases left between them. The V gene's germline CDR1 is SGHKS and CDR2 YYEKEE (reference sequence). The CDR3 extends over 17 amino acids. For the CDR3, the DNA is TGTGCCAGCAGCCAATACCCGACAGCCACTGGGGCCAACGTCCTGACTTTC. Protein: CASSQYPTATGANVLTF. The full variable domain, its missing parts supplied by reference TRBV5-5 and TRBJ2-6, is DAGVTQSPTHLIKTRGQQVTLRCSPISGHKSVSWYQQVLGQGPQFIFQYYEKEERGRGNFPDRFSARQFPNYSSELNVNALLLGDSALYLCASSQYPTATGANVLTFGAGSRLTVL.

The CDR3 region has the DNA TGTGCCAGCAGCCCGGGGACCCCTAGCGGGGGAAGGGATACGCAGTATTTT. The encoded protein is CASSPGTPSGGRDTQYF. The chain recombines TRBV7-2 with TRBJ2-3; 10 nucleotides agree with TRBD2. Trimming at V came to 5 bases and at J to 6 bases, leaving 14 bases not matched to a gene. CDR1 SGHTA and CDR2 FQGNSA come from the germline V gene. The CDR3 covers 17 residues.

The chain joins TRBV3-1 (or the pseudogene TRBV3-2) to TRBJ2-1; D may be TRBD1 or TRBD2 (5 bases each). Germline CDR1 and CDR2: LGHDT and YNNKEL (reference sequence). This CDR3 spans 15 amino acids. With 4 bases removed from V and 0 bases from J, the gap between germline ends came to 10 bases. The CDR3 loop is CASSRDGGSYNEQFF. The CDR3 DNA reads as TGTGCCAGCAGCCGGGACGGAGGCTCCTACAATGAGCAGTTCTTC.

This chain connects TRBV5-1 to TRBJ1-5, with no clear D. CDR1 is SGHRS, CDR2 YFSETQ, per germline. There are 13 residues in the CDR3. Trimming removed 0 bases from V and 6 bases from J, with 7 bases in between. CDR3 DNA sequence: TGCGCCAGCAGCTTGGGAGGGAGTCAGCCCCAGCATTTT. It translates to CASSLGGSQPQHF.

This chain links TRBV12-3 or TRBV12-4 with TRBJ1-1; 10 bases line up with TRBD1. The junction had 2 bases not matched to a gene; V was cut back by 4 bases and J by 6 bases. The CDR3 has 13 residues. CDR3 sequence reads: CASSSTGGPEAFF. The CDR3 DNA is TGTGCCAGCAGTTCGACAGGGGGCCCTGAAGCTTTCTTT.

This chain connects TRBV9 to TRBJ1-3; unclear D gene. Germline CDR1 is SGDLS and CDR2 is YYNGEE. CDR3 length: 16 amino acids. Trimming pared 4 bases from V and 1 base from J, leaving 15 bases between. The CDR3 nucleotides read TGTGCCAGCAGCTCCACTATAACCTTATCTGGAAACACCATATATTTT. Protein: CASSSTITLSGNTIYF.

The rearrangement joins TRBV3-1 (or the pseudogene TRBV3-2) to TRBJ1-1; D is uncertain. Trimming left V 5 bases short and J 6 bases short, with 10 bases between. The CDR3 spans 12 residues. Looked up from germline, CDR1 is LGHDT and CDR2 is YNNKEL (reference sequence). The CDR3: CASSGPRAEAFF. The CDR3 nucleotides are TGTGCCAGCAGCGGACCGAGGGCTGAAGCTTTCTTT.

The chain couples TRBV5-6 to TRBJ2-5; D unclear. Between the trimmed V and J ends, which lost 0 bases and 5 bases, there was a span of 14 bases. From germline, CDR1 is SGHDT and CDR2 YYEEEE. The CDR3 runs to 15 residues. In DNA, the CDR3 is TGTGCCAGCAGCTTGGTACGAGGAGTTGGCGAGACCCAGTACTTC. Translating it yields CASSLVRGVGETQYF.

This chain connects TRBV30 to TRBJ1-5; D is possibly TRBD1 (6 bases). CDR1 GTSNPN and CDR2 SVGIG come from the germline V gene (reference sequence). Trimming removed 2 bases at V and 1 base at J, with 12 bases between. This CDR3 region has 15 residues. Here the CDR3 DNA reads TGTGCCTGGAGTTCCACAGGGTTGAGCAATCAGCCCCAGCATTTT. Translated, it gives CAWSSTGLSNQPQHF.

The rearrangement joins TRBV10-1 to TRBJ2-3; D might be TRBD2 (6 bases). The CDR3 is 13 residues long. V gave up 8 bases and J gave up 5 bases, with 14 bases separating them. Germline V CDR1 and CDR2: WNHNN, SYGVQD (reference sequence). Here the CDR3 reads CASGRTLGDTQYF. The CDR3, as DNA: TGCGCCAGCGGGAGGACCTTAGGAGATACGCAGTATTTT.

The chain couples TRBV5-4 to TRBJ1-6, with no clear D. The CDR3 is made up of 14 amino acids. Germline loops: CDR1 SGHNT, CDR2 YYREEE (reference sequence). Between the trimmed V and J ends, which lost 0 bases and 6 bases, there was a span of 7 bases. The DNA for the CDR3 is TGTGCCAGCAGCTTGGCGGGAATTAATTCACCCCTCCACTTT. It encodes CASSLAGINSPLHF. The whole variable domain, remainder taken from reference TRBV5-4 and TRBJ1-6, is ETGVTQSPTHLIKTRGQQVTLRCSSQSGHNTVSWYQQALGQGPQFIFQYYREEENGRGNFPPRFSGLQFPNYSSELNVNALELDDSALYLCASSLAGINSPLHFGNGTRLTVT.

The chain employs TRBV10-3 and TRBJ1-1; D is ambiguous. The CDR3 is made up of 15 amino acids. Trimming took 0 bases from V and 0 from J, leaving 8 bases between them. The V gene's germline CDR1 is ENHRY and CDR2 SYGVKD. CDR3: CAISESSLLNTEAFF. The CDR3, as DNA: TGTGCCATCAGTGAGTCGTCACTTTTGAACACTGAAGCTTTCTTT.

This clone has more than one count but fewer than ten. The chain links TRBV6-4 to TRBJ1-1; D is undetermined. Germline values: CDR1 MRHNA, CDR2 SNTAGT. The CDR3 totals 14 residues. Trimming pared 3 bases from V and 1 base from J, leaving 9 bases between. The CDR3 DNA sequence: TGTGCCAGCAGTGAAAGTTGGGGGAACACTGAAGCTTTCTTT. Protein product: CASSESWGNTEAFF.

This clone was counted a single time. The chain links TRBV7-9 to TRBJ1-6; 7 positions agree with TRBD1. The junction had 12 bases not matched to a gene; V was cut back by 6 bases and J by 7 bases. The CDR3 has 16 amino acids. Germline V gene data show CDR1 as SEHNR and CDR2 as FQNEAQ (reference sequence). In DNA form, the CDR3 reads TGTGCCAGCAGACGAACAGGGGTTGGGGGAAATTCACCCCTCCACTTT. Translating it yields CASRRTGVGGNSPLHF.

This chain links TRBV6-6 with TRBJ1-5, with unresolved D. CDR1 and CDR2 (germline): MNHNY, SVGAGI (reference sequence). The CDR3 loop spans 14 amino acids. Trimming left V 6 bases short and J 1 base short, with 10 bases between. The CDR3, as DNA: TGTGCCAGCAGCCCCATTACGAGCAATCAGCCCCAGCATTTT. Its translation is CASSPITSNQPQHF.

The CDR3 DNA sequence: TGTGCCAGCAGTCCATCGGGAGGGGGCAACGAGCAGTACGTC. It encodes CASSPSGGGNEQYV. This chain joins TRBV7-9 and TRBJ2-7; D perhaps matches TRBD2 (8 bases). Trimming took off 6 bases at V and 5 bases at J, with 17 bases between the two ends. Per the germline V gene, CDR1 is SEHNR and CDR2 is FQNEAQ (reference sequence). The CDR3 spans 14 residues.

The J gene is TRBJ2-3, the V gene TRBV12-3 or TRBV12-4; 8 nucleotides match TRBD1. The CDR3 totals 13 residues. The trim removed 6 bases at V and 4 bases at J, leaving 3 bases unmatched. CDR3 sequence (DNA): TGTGCCAGCAGGCAGACAGGGGCAGATACGCAGTATTTT. Encoded protein: CASRQTGADTQYF.

This chain joins TRBV30 and TRBJ1-2; no definite D call. V was clipped by 4 bases and J by 7 bases, with 16 bases between them. The CDR3 is 13 amino acids. Germline loops: CDR1 GTSNPN, CDR2 SVGIG (reference sequence). CDR3 in amino acids: CAWTLLSGIGYTF. As DNA, the CDR3 is TGTGCCTGGACTCTTTTGTCGGGAATTGGCTACACCTTC.

The chain uses TRBV7-3 and TRBJ1-1, with a weak D call TRBD1 (5 bases). Trimming stripped 6 bases from V and 1 base from J, with 9 bases between. The CDR3 spans 13 residues. Germline V gene sequence: CDR1 SGHTA, CDR2 FQGTGA. The DNA of the CDR3 is TGTGCCAGCAGGACAGTTCCGAACACTGAAGCTTTCTTT. Its protein product is CASRTVPNTEAFF.

This chain links TRBV5-1 with TRBJ1-2; 7 bases are a match to TRBD1. V gave up 4 bases and J gave up 8 bases; unmatched junction bases: 8. The CDR3 contains 13 residues. Germline assignment: CDR1 SGHRS and CDR2 YFSETQ. CDR3 residues: CASSGRQGEGYTF. As DNA, the CDR3 is TGCGCCAGCAGCGGGCGGCAGGGGGAAGGCTACACCTTC.

The rearrangement links TRBV15 to TRBJ1-1; D not certain. The germline gives CDR1 LNHNV, CDR2 YYDKDF (reference sequence). Trimming cost V 3 bases and J 5 bases, with 16 bases left between them. The CDR3 runs 15 residues. The CDR3 sequence: CATSRKQRSGTEAFF. CDR3 bases: TGTGCCACCAGCAGGAAACAGAGGTCCGGGACTGAAGCTTTCTTT.